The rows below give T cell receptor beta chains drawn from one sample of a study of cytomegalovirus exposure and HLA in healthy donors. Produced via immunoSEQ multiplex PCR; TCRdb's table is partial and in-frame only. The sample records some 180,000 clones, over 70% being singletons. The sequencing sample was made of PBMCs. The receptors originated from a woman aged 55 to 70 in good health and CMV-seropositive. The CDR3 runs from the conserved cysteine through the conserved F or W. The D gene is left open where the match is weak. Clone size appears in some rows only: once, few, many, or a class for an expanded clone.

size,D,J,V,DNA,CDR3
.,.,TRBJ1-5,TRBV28,TGTGCCAGCACCTGGGGGGGTGGCATAAATCAGCCCCAGCATTTT,CASTWGGGINQPQHF
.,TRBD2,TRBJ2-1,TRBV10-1,TGCGCCAGTTTAAGCGGGGGATCCTACAATGAGCAGTTCTTC,CASLSGGSYNEQFF
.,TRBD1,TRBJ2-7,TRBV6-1,TGTGCCAGCAGTGGGGACAGGGTAAAGGGAGGGTACGAGCAGTACTTC,CASSGDRVKGGYEQYF
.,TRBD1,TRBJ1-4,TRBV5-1,TGCGCCAGCAGCTTGGAACAGGGGGCGGAAAAACTGTTTTTT,CASSLEQGAEKLFF
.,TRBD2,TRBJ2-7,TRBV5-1,TGCGCCAGCAGCCCATTTGGACTAGCGGGACGGCCACCCTACGAGCAGTACTTC,CASSPFGLAGRPPYEQYF
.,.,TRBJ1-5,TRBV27,TGTGCCAGCAGTTCGTCCGGTATGTTGTGGCACGGAGGGAGCAATCAGCCCCAGCATTTT,CASSSSGMLWHGGSNQPQHF
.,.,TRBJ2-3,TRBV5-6,TGTGCCAGCAGCTTAAGGGGGGGTCCAGATACGCAGTATTTT,CASSLRGGPDTQYF
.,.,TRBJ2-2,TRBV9,TGTGCCAGCAGCACAGAGAACGGCCGGACCGGGGAGCTGTTTTTT,CASSTENGRTGELFF
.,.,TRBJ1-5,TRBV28,TGTGCCAGCAGTTCGGCCGGGACTGGCAATCAGCCCCAGCATTTT,CASSSAGTGNQPQHF
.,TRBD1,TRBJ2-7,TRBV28,TGTGCCAGCAGGCGTCAGGGGGCGGACGAGCAGTACTTC,CASRRQGADEQYF
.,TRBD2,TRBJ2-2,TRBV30,TGTGCCTGGAGTCCCTGGGGAGGGGCGAAATCCGGGGAGCTGTTTTTT,CAWSPWGGAKSGELFF
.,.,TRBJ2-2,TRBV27,TGTGCCAGCAGTTTGATCAGGAACTTTGGCACCGGGGAGCTGTTTTTT,CASSLIRNFGTGELFF
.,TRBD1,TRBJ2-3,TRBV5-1,TGCGCCAGCAGCTCAGGGAGACAGGGTTCAGATACGCAGTATTTT,CASSSGRQGSDTQYF
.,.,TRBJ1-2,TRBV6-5,TGTGCCAGCAGTTACGGTCCAGCTAACTATGGCTACACCTTC,CASSYGPANYGYTF
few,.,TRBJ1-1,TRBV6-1,TGTGCCAGCAGTGAAGCACCCTCAGGGTTGAACACTGAAGCTTTCTTT,CASSEAPSGLNTEAFF
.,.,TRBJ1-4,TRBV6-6,TGTGCCAGCAGCTTCCCGCAGGGTGCAACTAATGAAAAACTGTTTTTT,CASSFPQGATNEKLFF
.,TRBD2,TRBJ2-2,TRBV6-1,TGTGCCAGCAGTGGACTAGCGGGGAAGAACACCGGGGAGCTGTTTTTT,CASSGLAGKNTGELFF
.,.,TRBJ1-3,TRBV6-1,TGTGCCAGCAGTGTCGCATCCGGTCGCTCTGGAAACACCATATATTTT,CASSVASGRSGNTIYF
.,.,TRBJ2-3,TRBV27,TGTGCCAGCAGTCCCCTCTCCAAGAGGACAGATACGCAGTATTTT,CASSPLSKRTDTQYF
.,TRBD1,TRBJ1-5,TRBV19,TGTGCCAGTAGTATAGTCCGGGGACAGGGAATCGGTAATCAGCCCCAGCATTTT,CASSIVRGQGIGNQPQHF
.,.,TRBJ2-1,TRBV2,TGTGCCACCTGGACAGCATCCTACAATGAGCAGTTCTTC,CATWTASYNEQFF
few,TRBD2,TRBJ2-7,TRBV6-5,TGTGCCAGCAGTTACTCTAGCGGGGGGGGCGAGCAGTACTTC,CASSYSSGGGEQYF
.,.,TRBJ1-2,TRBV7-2,TGTGCCAGCAGCTTAACGGGGGTAATGGGTGCTAACTATGGCTACACCTTC,CASSLTGVMGANYGYTF
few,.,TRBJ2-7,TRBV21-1,TGTGCCAGCAGCAAAGGTAGGAACAGGCCTAGCTCCTACGAGCAGTACTTC,CASSKGRNRPSSYEQYF
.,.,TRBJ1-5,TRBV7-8,TGTGCCAGCAGCTTAGCGGGGAGGGATCAGCCCCAGCATTTT,CASSLAGRDQPQHF
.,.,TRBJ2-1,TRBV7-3,TGTGCCAGCAGCTTTAGTGCGGCGGTGGGTGAGCAGTTCTTC,CASSFSAAVGEQFF
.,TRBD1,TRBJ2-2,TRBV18,TGTGCCAGCTCACCATCCGGGACAGGGACCACCGGGGAGCTGTTTTTT,CASSPSGTGTTGELFF
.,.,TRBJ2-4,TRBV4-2,TGTGCCAGCAGCCAAGAACTGCTAGCCAAAAACATTCAGTACTTC,CASSQELLAKNIQYF
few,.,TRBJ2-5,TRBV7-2,TGTGCCAGCAGCTCGGTAGAGACCCAGTACTTC,CASSSVETQYF
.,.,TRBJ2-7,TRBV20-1,TGCAGTGCTAGAGTCGGCTACGAGCAGTACTTC,CSARVGYEQYF
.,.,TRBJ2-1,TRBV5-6,TGTGCCAGCAGCCGCTTGTCCCTACATGAGCAGTTCTTC,CASSRLSLHEQFF
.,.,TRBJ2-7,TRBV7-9,TGTGCCAGCAGCCCAAGCGGGCCCCTAGCCTACGAGCAGTACTTC,CASSPSGPLAYEQYF
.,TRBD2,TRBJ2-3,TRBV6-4,TGTGCCAGCAGTGACTGGGCGGGGGGGCTTCAAAATACGCAGTATTTT,CASSDWAGGLQNTQYF
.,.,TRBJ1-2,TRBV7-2,TGTGCCAGCAGCTTACTCCAGGGTACATATGGCTACACCTTC,CASSLLQGTYGYTF
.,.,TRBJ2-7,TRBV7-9,TGTGCCAGCAGCTCCAAACTAGCTGACGAGCAGTACTTC,CASSSKLADEQYF
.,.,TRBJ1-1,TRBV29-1,TGCAGCGCCCTCCGGGACAACGAAGCTTTCTTT,CSALRDNEAFF
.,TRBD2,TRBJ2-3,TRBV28,TGTGCCAGCTGCGGGGGGCCCACAGATACGCAGTATTTT,CASCGGPTDTQYF
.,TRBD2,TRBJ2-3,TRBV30,TGTGCCTGGACTAGCGGGAGCACAGATACGCAGTATTTT,CAWTSGSTDTQYF
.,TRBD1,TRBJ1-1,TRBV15,TGTGCCACCAGCAGAGGAGGGGGCCAGAACACTGAAGCTTTCTTT,CATSRGGGQNTEAFF
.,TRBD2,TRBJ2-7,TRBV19,TGTGCCAGCTCACTAGCGGAACACTCCTACGAGCAGTACTTC,CASSLAEHSYEQYF
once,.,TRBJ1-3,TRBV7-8,TGTGCCAGCAGCTTAGATGGCAGCTCTGGAAACACCATATATTTT,CASSLDGSSGNTIYF
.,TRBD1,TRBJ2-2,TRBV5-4,TGTGCCAGCAGTACAGGGGGCCCCGGGGAGCTGTTTTTT,CASSTGGPGELFF
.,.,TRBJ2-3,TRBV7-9,TGTGCCAGCAGCTTAATTCAAACAGATACGCAGTATTTT,CASSLIQTDTQYF
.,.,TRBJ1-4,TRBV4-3,TGCGCCAGCAGCCAATATCGGGGGGCGATGACTAATGAAAAACTGTTTTTT,CASSQYRGAMTNEKLFF
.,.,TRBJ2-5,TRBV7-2,TGTGCCAGCAGGGGGGCGGTCCAAGAGACCCAGTACTTC,CASRGAVQETQYF
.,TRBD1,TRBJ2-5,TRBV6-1,TGTGCCAGCAAGACAGGGGGCAATCAAGAGACCCAGTACTTC,CASKTGGNQETQYF
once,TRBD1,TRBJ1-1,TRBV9,TGTGCCAGCAGGACAGGGCTTGAAGCTTTCTTT,CASRTGLEAFF
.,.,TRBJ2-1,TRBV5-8,TGTGCCAGCAGCTTGTTCATCGGGGGTAGCAATGAGCAGTTCTTC,CASSLFIGGSNEQFF
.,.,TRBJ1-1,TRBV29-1,TGCAGCGTTGAACCCCCAGGGCAGACTGAAGCTTTCTTT,CSVEPPGQTEAFF
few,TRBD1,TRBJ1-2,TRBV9,TGTGCCAGCAGCCCTAAAGGGGACAGGGACTATGGCTACACCTTC,CASSPKGDRDYGYTF
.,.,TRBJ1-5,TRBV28,TGTGCCAGCAGTGAGGTCAGTCAGCCCCAGCATTTT,CASSEVSQPQHF
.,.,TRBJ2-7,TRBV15,TGTGCCACCAGCGTTGGGGGGTTCGAGCAGTACTTC,CATSVGGFEQYF